One and the same sample provided the 2 T cell receptor beta chains below, sequenced in a study of blood T cell repertoires in COVID-19. Assay: immunoSEQ multiplex PCR; the TCRdb copy retains only in-frame clones and omits some. The sample includes around 76,000 clones, over 60% of them seen just once. The sequencing sample was made of peripheral blood. These receptors all come from a woman at least 80 years old with active or convalescent COVID-19.

The sample holds many counts of this clone. The chain combines TRBV27 with TRBJ1-6, with D perhaps TRBD1 (5 bases). This CDR3 is 11 amino acids long. CDR1 MNHEY and CDR2 SMNVEV come from the germline V gene (reference sequence). As DNA, the CDR3 is TGTGCGGCGGGGGGGAATTCACCCCTCCACTTT. Its protein product is CAAGGNSPLHF.

V and J are TRBV11-3 and TRBJ2-3; no clear D gene. This CDR3 spans 15 amino acids. Trimming removed 1 base from V and 6 bases from J, with 14 bases in between. Germline CDR1 SGHNT, CDR2 YENEEA. CDR3 sequence reads: CASSLGPPGIDTQYF. DNA for the CDR3: TGTGCCAGCAGCTTAGGTCCACCGGGTATCGATACGCAGTATTTT.